A selection of T cell receptor beta chains follows, all from one sample in a study of cytomegalovirus exposure and HLA in healthy donors. This table comes from immunoSEQ multiplex PCR, and its TCRdb copy is limited to in-frame clones, with some not included. The sample shows about 130,000 clones, about three quarters of them seen only once. The sequenced sample consisted of PBMCs. These receptors were obtained from a human donor in good health. The CDR3 runs from the conserved cysteine through the conserved F or W. Fields, in order: clone size, V gene, D gene, J gene, CDR3 protein, CDR3 DNA. A D gene is named only where the DNA matches it firmly. Clone size is stated in some rows and not others, as once, few, many or a class when expanded.

clone_size: few; v_call: TRBV6-5; d_call: NA; j_call: TRBJ1-2; cdr3_aa: CASRREMNYGYTF; cdr3_nt: TGTGCCAGCAGACGGGAAATGAACTATGGCTACACCTTC
clone_size: few; v_call: TRBV4-1; d_call: TRBD2; j_call: TRBJ2-1; cdr3_aa: CASSPGGDSYNEQFF; cdr3_nt: TGCGCCAGCAGCCCCGGGGGGGACTCCTACAATGAGCAGTTCTTC
clone_size: once; v_call: TRBV29-1; d_call: TRBD2; j_call: TRBJ2-3; cdr3_aa: CSVEDTGTRTGYTQYF; cdr3_nt: TGCAGCGTTGAAGATACTGGGACTAGGACTGGGTATACGCAGTATTTT
clone_size: NA; v_call: TRBV25-1; d_call: NA; j_call: TRBJ2-7; cdr3_aa: CASSDGGSDEQYF; cdr3_nt: TGTGCCAGCAGTGATGGGGGCTCTGACGAGCAGTACTTC
clone_size: NA; v_call: TRBV6-1; d_call: NA; j_call: TRBJ2-6; cdr3_aa: CASNTGRSGANVLTF; cdr3_nt: TGTGCCAGCAATACAGGGCGTTCTGGGGCCAACGTCCTGACTTTC
clone_size: NA; v_call: TRBV9; d_call: NA; j_call: TRBJ1-2; cdr3_aa: CASSVTPTPDRNPVNYGYTF; cdr3_nt: TGTGCCAGCAGCGTCACCCCCACGCCTGACAGGAATCCCGTAAACTATGGCTACACCTTC
clone_size: NA; v_call: TRBV10-3; d_call: TRBD2; j_call: TRBJ2-5; cdr3_aa: CAISEELTSGEETQYF; cdr3_nt: TGTGCCATCAGTGAAGAATTGACTAGCGGGGAAGAGACCCAGTACTTC
clone_size: NA; v_call: TRBV15; d_call: TRBD2; j_call: TRBJ2-1; cdr3_aa: CATRVSAGGPYNEQFF; cdr3_nt: TGTGCCACCAGAGTCTCGGCGGGGGGGCCCTACAATGAGCAGTTCTTC
clone_size: NA; v_call: TRBV9; d_call: TRBD1; j_call: TRBJ1-2; cdr3_aa: CASSDRDRGPVGYTF; cdr3_nt: TGTGCCAGCAGTGACCGGGACAGGGGACCGGTTGGCTACACCTTC
clone_size: NA; v_call: TRBV7-9; d_call: TRBD1; j_call: TRBJ1-2; cdr3_aa: CASRGQGIGGYTF; cdr3_nt: TGTGCCAGCAGGGGACAGGGGATTGGTGGCTACACCTTC
clone_size: few; v_call: TRBV5-6; d_call: TRBD1; j_call: TRBJ1-1; cdr3_aa: CASSVAGGTEAFF; cdr3_nt: TGTGCCAGCAGTGTGGCAGGGGGCACTGAAGCTTTCTTT
clone_size: few; v_call: TRBV19; d_call: TRBD1; j_call: TRBJ1-1; cdr3_aa: CASSIQGDTEAFF; cdr3_nt: TGTGCCAGTAGTATCCAGGGGGACACTGAAGCTTTCTTT
clone_size: few; v_call: TRBV5-6; d_call: NA; j_call: TRBJ2-7; cdr3_aa: CASSLEPGKSAQYF; cdr3_nt: TGTGCCAGCAGCTTGGAGCCAGGGAAGTCCGCGCAGTACTTC
clone_size: NA; v_call: TRBV6-5; d_call: NA; j_call: TRBJ2-3; cdr3_aa: CASRKRRGVTDTQYF; cdr3_nt: TGTGCCAGCAGGAAACGCAGGGGGGTCACAGATACGCAGTATTTT
clone_size: NA; v_call: TRBV19; d_call: NA; j_call: TRBJ1-5; cdr3_aa: CASSMIQGGNQPQHF; cdr3_nt: TGTGCCAGTAGTATGATCCAGGGCGGCAATCAGCCCCAGCATTTT
clone_size: NA; v_call: TRBV11-2; d_call: NA; j_call: TRBJ2-7; cdr3_aa: CASSLDSGVGSYEQYF; cdr3_nt: TGTGCCAGCAGCTTAGATTCAGGGGTCGGCTCCTACGAGCAGTACTTC
clone_size: NA; v_call: TRBV18; d_call: TRBD1; j_call: TRBJ1-6; cdr3_aa: CASSPYGTGDSPLHF; cdr3_nt: TGTGCCAGCTCACCGTATGGGACAGGGGATTCACCCCTCCACTTT
clone_size: NA; v_call: TRBV5-1; d_call: NA; j_call: TRBJ2-2; cdr3_aa: CASGKQNTGELFF; cdr3_nt: TGCGCCAGCGGTAAACAGAACACCGGGGAGCTGTTTTTT
clone_size: once; v_call: TRBV6-1; d_call: NA; j_call: TRBJ1-1; cdr3_aa: CASSYGRETFF; cdr3_nt: TGTGCCAGCAGTTACGGGAGGGAGACTTTCTTT
clone_size: NA; v_call: TRBV4-1; d_call: NA; j_call: TRBJ1-2; cdr3_aa: CASSPTDFFYGYTF; cdr3_nt: TGCGCCAGCAGCCCGACAGACTTCTTCTATGGCTACACCTTC
clone_size: NA; v_call: TRBV19; d_call: NA; j_call: TRBJ2-5; cdr3_aa: CASSARTRGQETQYF; cdr3_nt: TGTGCCAGTAGCGCTAGAACCAGGGGACAAGAGACCCAGTACTTC
clone_size: NA; v_call: TRBV7-8; d_call: TRBD2; j_call: TRBJ2-7; cdr3_aa: CASSLVAGASYEQYF; cdr3_nt: TGTGCCAGCAGCTTAGTAGCGGGGGCCTCCTACGAGCAGTACTTC
clone_size: NA; v_call: TRBV27; d_call: TRBD1; j_call: TRBJ1-5; cdr3_aa: CASSGTGPGGQPQHF; cdr3_nt: TGTGCCAGCAGTGGGACAGGCCCGGGGGGACAGCCCCAGCATTTT
clone_size: few; v_call: TRBV6-5; d_call: NA; j_call: TRBJ2-7; cdr3_aa: CASSYEGVSGAYEQYF; cdr3_nt: TGTGCCAGCAGTTACGAGGGGGTCTCCGGAGCCTACGAGCAGTACTTC
clone_size: NA; v_call: TRBV15; d_call: NA; j_call: TRBJ2-7; cdr3_aa: CATSRDVAADPYEQYF; cdr3_nt: TGTGCCACCAGCAGAGATGTAGCGGCAGACCCCTACGAGCAGTACTTC
clone_size: NA; v_call: TRBV12-5; d_call: NA; j_call: TRBJ1-6; cdr3_aa: CASGFKARSSYNSPLHF; cdr3_nt: TGTGCTAGTGGGTTCAAGGCCCGGAGCTCCTATAATTCACCCCTCCACTTT
clone_size: once; v_call: TRBV28; d_call: NA; j_call: TRBJ1-5; cdr3_aa: CASSLNFLGTRHQPQHF; cdr3_nt: TGTGCCAGCAGTTTAAATTTCTTGGGCACAAGGCATCAGCCCCAGCATTTT
clone_size: NA; v_call: TRBV5-1; d_call: NA; j_call: TRBJ2-7; cdr3_aa: CASSFGVSSYEQYF; cdr3_nt: TGTGCCAGCAGCTTCGGGGTTAGCTCCTACGAGCAGTACTTC
clone_size: few; v_call: TRBV6-5; d_call: TRBD1; j_call: TRBJ1-4; cdr3_aa: CASSAQGVEKLFF; cdr3_nt: TGTGCCAGCAGTGCACAGGGGGTTGAAAAACTGTTTTTT
clone_size: once; v_call: TRBV5-1; d_call: TRBD1; j_call: TRBJ2-5; cdr3_aa: CASRSGQQETQYF; cdr3_nt: TGCGCCAGCAGGTCGGGACAGCAAGAGACCCAGTACTTC
clone_size: NA; v_call: TRBV2; d_call: NA; j_call: TRBJ1-1; cdr3_aa: CASSVLVSRGAFF; cdr3_nt: TGTGCCAGCAGTGTCCTAGTATCAAGGGGAGCTTTCTTT
clone_size: NA; v_call: TRBV5-1; d_call: TRBD1; j_call: TRBJ2-1; cdr3_aa: CASRFRGQGYNEQFF; cdr3_nt: TGCGCCAGCAGATTTAGGGGACAGGGCTACAATGAGCAGTTCTTC
clone_size: NA; v_call: TRBV18; d_call: TRBD2; j_call: TRBJ2-1; cdr3_aa: CASSPRSGTSYNEQFF; cdr3_nt: TGTGCCAGCTCACCACGAAGCGGGACTTCCTACAATGAGCAGTTCTTC
clone_size: NA; v_call: TRBV2; d_call: NA; j_call: TRBJ2-3; cdr3_aa: CASTPFTDTQYF; cdr3_nt: TGTGCCAGCACCCCGTTCACAGATACGCAGTATTTT
clone_size: NA; v_call: TRBV7-3; d_call: NA; j_call: TRBJ1-1; cdr3_aa: CASSQRVNTEAFF; cdr3_nt: TGTGCCAGCAGCCAGAGGGTGAACACTGAAGCTTTCTTT
clone_size: NA; v_call: TRBV4-1; d_call: TRBD1; j_call: TRBJ1-6; cdr3_aa: CASSLGQGADSPLHF; cdr3_nt: TGCGCCAGCAGCCTCGGACAGGGTGCTGATTCACCCCTCCACTTT
clone_size: NA; v_call: TRBV10-2; d_call: TRBD2; j_call: TRBJ2-5; cdr3_aa: CATRTSGGAGETQYF; cdr3_nt: TGCGCCACCAGGACTAGCGGGGGGGCTGGGGAGACCCAGTACTTC
clone_size: NA; v_call: TRBV28; d_call: TRBD1; j_call: TRBJ1-1; cdr3_aa: CASSFAQGLRNTEAFF; cdr3_nt: TGTGCCAGCAGTTTCGCACAGGGGTTGAGGAACACTGAAGCTTTCTTT
clone_size: NA; v_call: TRBV6-6; d_call: TRBD2; j_call: TRBJ2-7; cdr3_aa: CASSYLSGNTPYEQYF; cdr3_nt: TGTGCCAGCAGTTACCTGAGCGGGAATACCCCTTACGAGCAGTACTTC
clone_size: NA; v_call: TRBV19; d_call: TRBD1; j_call: TRBJ2-7; cdr3_aa: CATQGRSYEQYF; cdr3_nt: TGTGCCACACAGGGGAGATCCTACGAGCAGTACTTC
clone_size: few; v_call: TRBV21-1; d_call: NA; j_call: TRBJ2-7; cdr3_aa: CASSNGQGPYEQYF; cdr3_nt: TGTGCCAGCAGCAACGGACAGGGCCCCTACGAGCAGTACTTC
clone_size: NA; v_call: TRBV12-5; d_call: NA; j_call: TRBJ1-1; cdr3_aa: CASGLGQQGGTEAFF; cdr3_nt: TGTGCTAGTGGTTTGGGGCAACAGGGTGGCACTGAAGCTTTCTTT
clone_size: NA; v_call: TRBV27; d_call: TRBD2; j_call: TRBJ2-1; cdr3_aa: CASSLSIEGLRSEQFF; cdr3_nt: TGTGCCAGCAGTTTATCAATAGAGGGACTAAGGAGTGAGCAGTTCTTC
clone_size: NA; v_call: TRBV7-8; d_call: NA; j_call: TRBJ2-5; cdr3_aa: CAISARRGAVWETQYF; cdr3_nt: TGTGCCATCTCTGCCCGGAGGGGCGCGGTATGGGAGACCCAGTACTTC
clone_size: NA; v_call: TRBV7-2; d_call: NA; j_call: TRBJ2-7; cdr3_aa: CASSKQGPPEQYF; cdr3_nt: TGTGCCAGCAGCAAACAGGGACCCCCCGAGCAGTACTTC
clone_size: few; v_call: TRBV6-4; d_call: NA; j_call: TRBJ1-1; cdr3_aa: CASSESGNTEAFF; cdr3_nt: TGTGCCAGCAGTGAATCAGGGAACACTGAAGCTTTCTTT
clone_size: few; v_call: TRBV13; d_call: NA; j_call: TRBJ1-5; cdr3_aa: CASSFGTGSNQPQHF; cdr3_nt: TGTGCCAGCAGCTTCGGGACTGGGAGCAATCAGCCCCAGCATTTT
clone_size: NA; v_call: TRBV9; d_call: NA; j_call: TRBJ1-1; cdr3_aa: CASSVGDSRSYMNTEAFF; cdr3_nt: TGTGCCAGCAGCGTAGGCGACAGCCGTTCCTACATGAACACTGAAGCTTTCTTT
clone_size: NA; v_call: TRBV15; d_call: TRBD1; j_call: TRBJ1-2; cdr3_aa: CATSRDRGDGYTF; cdr3_nt: TGTGCCACCAGCAGGGACAGGGGAGATGGCTACACCTTC
clone_size: NA; v_call: TRBV11-2; d_call: NA; j_call: TRBJ2-7; cdr3_aa: CASSPTEKYEQYF; cdr3_nt: TGTGCCAGCAGCCCTACCGAGAAATACGAGCAGTACTTC
clone_size: NA; v_call: TRBV21-1; d_call: NA; j_call: TRBJ2-7; cdr3_aa: CASSKGSEDRNSSYEQYF; cdr3_nt: TGTGCCAGCAGCAAAGGATCCGAAGACAGGAATAGCTCCTACGAGCAGTACTTC
clone_size: NA; v_call: TRBV7-8; d_call: TRBD1; j_call: TRBJ1-2; cdr3_aa: CASSRTGSNYGYTF; cdr3_nt: TGTGCCAGCAGCCGGACAGGGTCTAACTATGGCTACACCTTC
clone_size: few; v_call: TRBV5-1; d_call: NA; j_call: TRBJ2-7; cdr3_aa: CASSLGSGGDEQYF; cdr3_nt: TGCGCCAGCAGCTTGGGTAGCGGAGGTGACGAGCAGTACTTC
clone_size: NA; v_call: TRBV5-8; d_call: TRBD2; j_call: TRBJ2-1; cdr3_aa: CASTDLGSSGYFNEQFF; cdr3_nt: TGTGCCAGCACCGACTTAGGATCTAGCGGATATTTCAATGAGCAGTTCTTC
clone_size: NA; v_call: TRBV19; d_call: TRBD2; j_call: TRBJ2-5; cdr3_aa: CASSPIEGLAGVHQETQYF; cdr3_nt: TGTGCCAGTAGTCCTATCGAGGGACTAGCGGGGGTCCACCAAGAGACCCAGTACTTC
clone_size: NA; v_call: TRBV7-8; d_call: NA; j_call: TRBJ2-7; cdr3_aa: CASSLAGTTEQYF; cdr3_nt: TGTGCCAGCAGCTTAGCAGGGACAACCGAGCAGTACTTC
clone_size: NA; v_call: TRBV19; d_call: NA; j_call: TRBJ1-1; cdr3_aa: CASSRTTVMNTEAFF; cdr3_nt: TGTGCCAGTAGTAGGACGACAGTAATGAACACTGAAGCTTTCTTT
clone_size: NA; v_call: TRBV5-4; d_call: TRBD1; j_call: TRBJ1-1; cdr3_aa: CASSSDRGLGTEAFF; cdr3_nt: TGTGCCAGCAGCTCGGACAGGGGGCTCGGCACTGAAGCTTTCTTT
clone_size: NA; v_call: TRBV4-2; d_call: NA; j_call: TRBJ2-7; cdr3_aa: CASSQARLVAAPYEQYF; cdr3_nt: TGTGCCAGCAGCCAAGCCCGACTCGTAGCGGCGCCCTACGAGCAGTACTTC